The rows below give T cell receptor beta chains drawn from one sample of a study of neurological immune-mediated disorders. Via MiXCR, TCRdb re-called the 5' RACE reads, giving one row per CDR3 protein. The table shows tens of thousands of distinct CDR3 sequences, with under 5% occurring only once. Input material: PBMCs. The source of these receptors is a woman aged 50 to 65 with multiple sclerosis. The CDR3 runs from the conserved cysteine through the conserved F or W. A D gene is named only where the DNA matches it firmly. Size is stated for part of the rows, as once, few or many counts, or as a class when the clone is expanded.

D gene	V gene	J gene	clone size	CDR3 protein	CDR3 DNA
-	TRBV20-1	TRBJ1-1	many	CSARETTEAFF	TGCAGTGCTCGTGAAACAACTGAAGCTTTCTTT
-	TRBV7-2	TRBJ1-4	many	CASSLTVTNEKLFF	TGTGCCAGCAGCCTGACAGTAACTAATGAAAAACTGTTTTTT
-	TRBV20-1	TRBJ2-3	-	CSAAFADTQYF	TGCAGTGCTGCATTTGCAGATACGCAGTATTTT
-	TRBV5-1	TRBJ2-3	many	CASSPGDFRLPNF	TGCGCCAGCAGCCCGGGGGACTTTCGATTACCAAATTTT
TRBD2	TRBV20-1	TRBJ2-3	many	CSARGLAGGLGTDTQYF	TGCAGTGCTAGGGGACTAGCGGGGGGGCTCGGCACAGATACGCAGTATTTT
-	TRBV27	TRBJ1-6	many	CASSLWGQVNSPLHF	TGTGCCAGCAGTTTATGGGGGCAGGTTAATTCACCCCTCCACTTT
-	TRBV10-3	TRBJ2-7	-	CAIGDEQYF	TGTGCCATCGGTGACGAGCAGTACTTC
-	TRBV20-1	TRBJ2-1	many	CSAPDLASYNEQFF	TGCAGTGCCCCGGACCTCGCCTCCTACAATGAGCAGTTCTTC
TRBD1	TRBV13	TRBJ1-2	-	CASSLRGTRNYGYTF	TGTGCCAGCAGCCTCAGGGGGACCCGTAACTATGGCTACACCTTC
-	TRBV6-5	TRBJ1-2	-	CASSYRLDGGSYTF	TGTGCCAGCAGTTACCGACTCGACGGGGGAAGCTACACCTTC
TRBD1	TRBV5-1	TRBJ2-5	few	CASSDRQGGETQYF	TGCGCCAGCAGCGACAGACAGGGTGGAGAGACCCAGTACTTC
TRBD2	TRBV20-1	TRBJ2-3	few	CSAGMGLAGSTDTQYF	TGCAGTGCTGGAATGGGACTAGCGGGGTCCACAGATACGCAGTATTTT
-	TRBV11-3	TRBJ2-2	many	CASSFRGLGTGELFF	TGTGCCAGCAGCTTCCGGGGCCTGGGGACCGGGGAGCTGTTTTTT
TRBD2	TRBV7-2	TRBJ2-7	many	CASSLDGGEGYEQYF	TGTGCCAGCAGCTTAGACGGCGGGGAGGGTTACGAGCAGTACTTC
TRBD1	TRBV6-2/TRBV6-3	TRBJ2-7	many	CASTLTSDRADYEQYF	TGTGCCAGCACCCTCACCTCGGACAGGGCGGACTACGAGCAGTACTTC
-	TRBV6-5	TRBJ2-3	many	CASSYVTAGTDTQYF	TGTGCCAGCAGTTACGTTACGGCAGGCACAGATACGCAGTATTTT